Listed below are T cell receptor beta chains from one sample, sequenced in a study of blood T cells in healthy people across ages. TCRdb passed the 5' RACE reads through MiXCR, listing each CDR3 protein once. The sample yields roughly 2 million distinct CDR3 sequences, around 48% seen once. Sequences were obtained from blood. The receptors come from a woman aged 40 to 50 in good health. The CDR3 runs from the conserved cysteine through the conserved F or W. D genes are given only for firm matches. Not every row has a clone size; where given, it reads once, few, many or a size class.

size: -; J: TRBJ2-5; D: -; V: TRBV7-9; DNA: TGTGCCAGCAGCTCCGGCGCGAGCCCGGTTGGGGCCCAGTACTTC; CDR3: CASSSGASPVGAQYF
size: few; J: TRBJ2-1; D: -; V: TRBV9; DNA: TGTGCCAGCAGCAGAATCAAGGGTCTTGAGCAGTTCTTC; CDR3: CASSRIKGLEQFF
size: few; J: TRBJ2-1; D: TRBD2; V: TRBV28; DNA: TGTGCCAGCAGTAAGACTAGCGGGGCCCGGGGGGAGCAGTTCTTC; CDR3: CASSKTSGARGEQFF
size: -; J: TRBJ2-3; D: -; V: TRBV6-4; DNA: TGTGCCAGCAATAAAGCGAAAGATACGCAGTATTTT; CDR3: CASNKAKDTQYF
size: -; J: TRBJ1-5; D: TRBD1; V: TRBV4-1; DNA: TGCGCCAGCCGGGCAACACCCGGGACAGGGGGCTCAGGCTACGGCAATCAGCCCCAGCATTTT; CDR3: CASRATPGTGGSGYGNQPQHF
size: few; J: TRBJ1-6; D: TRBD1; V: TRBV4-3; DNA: TGCGCCAGCAGCCAAGACGGGACAGGGGAATCACCCCTCCACTTT; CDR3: CASSQDGTGESPLHF
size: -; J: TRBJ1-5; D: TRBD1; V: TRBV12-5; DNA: TGTGCTAGTGGACCGGACAGGGTCGATTATAGCAATCAGCCCCAGCATTTT; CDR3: CASGPDRVDYSNQPQHF
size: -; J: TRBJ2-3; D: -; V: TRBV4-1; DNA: TGCGCCAGCAGCCAAGTCGGAGGGTCGCCAGATACGCAGTATTTT; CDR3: CASSQVGGSPDTQYF
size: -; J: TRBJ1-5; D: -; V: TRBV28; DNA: TGTGCCAGCAGCCAACAGGACTATCAGCCCCAGCATTTT; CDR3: CASSQQDYQPQHF
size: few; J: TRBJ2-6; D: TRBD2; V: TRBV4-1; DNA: TGCGCCAGCAGCCAAGCGTCGGCGGGAGGTGGGGCCAACGTCCTGACTTTC; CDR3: CASSQASAGGGANVLTF
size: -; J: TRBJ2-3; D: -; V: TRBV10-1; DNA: TGCGCCAGCAGTGAGCACTCGGCCCCAGATACGCAGTATTTT; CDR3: CASSEHSAPDTQYF
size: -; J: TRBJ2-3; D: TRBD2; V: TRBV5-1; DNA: TGCGCCAGCAGCTGGGCTAGCGGGGGGGCCTCCTTGCAGTATTTT; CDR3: CASSWASGGASLQYF
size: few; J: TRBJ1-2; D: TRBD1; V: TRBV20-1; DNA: TGCAGTGCTAGCGCAGGGGGAAACTATGGCTACACCTTC; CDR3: CSASAGGNYGYTF
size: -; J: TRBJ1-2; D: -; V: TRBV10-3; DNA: TGTGCCATCAGTGGTACAGGGATCTACACCTTC; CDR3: CAISGTGIYTF
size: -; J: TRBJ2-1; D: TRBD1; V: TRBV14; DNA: TGTGCCAGCAGCCGACAGGGAACTCGGAATGAGCAGTTCTTC; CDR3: CASSRQGTRNEQFF
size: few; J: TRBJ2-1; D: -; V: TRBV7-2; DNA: TGTGCCAGCAGCTTAACCCCCGCAGGGCCCCTCTCCTACAATGAGCAGTTCTTC; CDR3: CASSLTPAGPLSYNEQFF
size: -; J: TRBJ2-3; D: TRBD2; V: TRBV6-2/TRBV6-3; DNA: TGTGCCAGCATTCACGCGGGACTAGCGGGGGTAGATACGCAGTATTTT; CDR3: CASIHAGLAGVDTQYF
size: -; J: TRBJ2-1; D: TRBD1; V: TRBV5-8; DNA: TGTGCCAGCAGCTTGGTGGCAGGGGGCAGCCTTCTCGGGGGTGAGCAGTTCTTC; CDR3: CASSLVAGGSLLGGEQFF
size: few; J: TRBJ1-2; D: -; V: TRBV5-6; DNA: TGTGCCAGCAGCTTCGGGGGGTTAGATGGCTACACCTTC; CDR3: CASSFGGLDGYTF
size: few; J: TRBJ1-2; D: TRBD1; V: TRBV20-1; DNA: TGCAGTGCTAGGGGCTCTAAGGCAGGGGGCTGGTATGGCTACACCTTC; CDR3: CSARGSKAGGWYGYTF
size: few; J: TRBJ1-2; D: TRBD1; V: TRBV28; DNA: TGTGCCAGCAGAACGGGACAGGGAAGAACCTATGGCTACACCTTC; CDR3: CASRTGQGRTYGYTF
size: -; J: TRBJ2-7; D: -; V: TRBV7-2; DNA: TGTGCCAGCAGCTTAGCCACAGCTACCCTCGGCCGCTCCTACGAGCAGTACTTC; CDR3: CASSLATATLGRSYEQYF
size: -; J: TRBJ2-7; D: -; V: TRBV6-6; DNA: TGTGCCAGCAGTTACTTACAGGGAGACGAGCAGTACTTC; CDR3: CASSYLQGDEQYF
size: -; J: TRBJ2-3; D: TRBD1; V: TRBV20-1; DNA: TGCAGTGCTCAAAACCCGACAGGGCCAGATACGCAGTATTTT; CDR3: CSAQNPTGPDTQYF
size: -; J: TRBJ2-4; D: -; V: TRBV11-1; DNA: TGTGCCAGCAGCGTCATTAGCACGGAGAATTATCCCCACCTGGCCAAAAACATTCAGTACTTC; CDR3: CASSVISTENYPHLAKNIQYF
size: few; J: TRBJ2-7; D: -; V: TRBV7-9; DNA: TGTGCCAGCAGCTCCCTCGACCAGGTCTCCTACGAGCAGTACTTC; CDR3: CASSSLDQVSYEQYF
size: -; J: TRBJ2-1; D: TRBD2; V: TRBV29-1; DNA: TGCAGCGTTGAGCCTAGCGGGAATGAGCAGTTCTTC; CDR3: CSVEPSGNEQFF
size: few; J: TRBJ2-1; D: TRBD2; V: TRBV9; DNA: TGTGCCAGCAATGGGGGGGTGTCAGGCAATGAGCAGTTCTTC; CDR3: CASNGGVSGNEQFF
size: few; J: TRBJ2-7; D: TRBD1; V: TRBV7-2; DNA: TGTGCCAGCAGCTCGACGACAGGGGTCCTCCTTTACGAGCAGTACTTC; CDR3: CASSSTTGVLLYEQYF
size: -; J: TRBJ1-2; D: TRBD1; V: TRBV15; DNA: TGTGCCACCAGCAGAGAAAGGACAGGGATCAATGGCTACACCTTC; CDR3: CATSRERTGINGYTF
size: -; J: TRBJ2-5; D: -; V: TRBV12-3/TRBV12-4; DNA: TGTGCCAGCAGTTTACAAGGGATTGGTGAGACCCAGTACTTC; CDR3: CASSLQGIGETQYF
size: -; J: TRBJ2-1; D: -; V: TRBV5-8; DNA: TGTGCCAGCATAATGCCGAATTACAATGAGCAGTTCTTC; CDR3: CASIMPNYNEQFF
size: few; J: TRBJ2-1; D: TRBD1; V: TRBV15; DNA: TGTGCCACCAGCTACGACAGGGGGAATGAGCAGTTCTTC; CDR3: CATSYDRGNEQFF
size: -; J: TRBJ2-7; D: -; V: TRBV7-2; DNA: TGTGCCAGCAGCTTGGGCTACGCCAAAAATGAGCAGTACTTC; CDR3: CASSLGYAKNEQYF
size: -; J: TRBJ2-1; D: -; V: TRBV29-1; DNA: TGCAGCGTTAGCAGAAGCGATGAGCAGTTCTTC; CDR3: CSVSRSDEQFF
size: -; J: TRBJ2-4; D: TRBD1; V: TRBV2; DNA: TGTGCCAGCAGTGAAGAGGACCTGTGGACAGGGAAAAACATTCAGTACTTC; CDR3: CASSEEDLWTGKNIQYF
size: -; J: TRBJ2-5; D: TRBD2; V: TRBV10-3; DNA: TGTGCCATCAGTGAACATTTAGCGGGGGGGCAAGAGACCCAGTACTTC; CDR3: CAISEHLAGGQETQYF
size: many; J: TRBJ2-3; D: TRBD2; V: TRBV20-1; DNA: TGCAGTGCTCGGGGGGTCACAGATACGCAGTATTTT; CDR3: CSARGVTDTQYF
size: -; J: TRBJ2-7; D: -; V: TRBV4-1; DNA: TGCGCCAGCAGCCAAGCCTTGCGGGGGCCCTCCTACAATGAGCAGTACTTC; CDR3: CASSQALRGPSYNEQYF
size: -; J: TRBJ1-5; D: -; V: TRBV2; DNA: TGTGCCAGCAGTAATTATGCCGGGGGACTTAGCAATCAGCCCCAGCATTTT; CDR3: CASSNYAGGLSNQPQHF
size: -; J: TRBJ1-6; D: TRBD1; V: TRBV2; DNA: TGTGCCGGCAGCGCCCCGACAGGGAATCGTAATTCACCCCTCCACTTT; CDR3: CAGSAPTGNRNSPLHF